This T cell receptor (beta chain) derives from a study of early stage breast cancer tumors. Study-wide background: Most of the 16 invasive tumors were ER+, PR+ and HER2-.

Clones were sequenced by immunoSEQ multiplex PCR, and TCRdb holds only the in-frame ones, with some missing. The sample lists 9,300 or so clones, 71% occurring once. This CDR3 comprises 14 residues. J lost 8 bases, V lost 0 bases, and 2 bases had no gene match. From germline, CDR1 is MNHEY and CDR2 SVGAGI. Enough DNA from normal breast tissue often took about 100-320 mg. To note about this clone: Its antigen is unidentified.

Study observations and caveats: Enriched TCRB sequences shared across patients were mostly commonly generated sequences. Tumors had approximately 2.4-fold higher T cell density than normal breast.

Material for sequencing was normal breast tissue next to the tumor. The rearrangement joins TRBV6-5 to TRBJ2-1; 9 positions agree with TRBD2. This clonotype was sampled from a person in their sixties with breast cancer. Written as DNA, the CDR3 is TGTGCCAGCAGTTACTCCGCGGGAGGGGATGAGCAGTTCTTC. It translates to CASSYSAGGDEQFF.